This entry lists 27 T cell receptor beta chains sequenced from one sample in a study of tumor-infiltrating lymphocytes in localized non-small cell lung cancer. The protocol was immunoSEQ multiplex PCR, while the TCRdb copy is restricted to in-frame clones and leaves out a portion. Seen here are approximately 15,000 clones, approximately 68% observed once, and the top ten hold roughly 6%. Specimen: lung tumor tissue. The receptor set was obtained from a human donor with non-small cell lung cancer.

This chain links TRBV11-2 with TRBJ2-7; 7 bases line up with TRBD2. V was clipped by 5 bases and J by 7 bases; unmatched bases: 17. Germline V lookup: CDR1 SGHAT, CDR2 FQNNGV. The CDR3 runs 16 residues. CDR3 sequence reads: CASSLSGGSSTKEQYF. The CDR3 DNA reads TGTGCCAGCAGCCTCTCGGGGGGTAGCTCGACTAAGGAGCAGTACTTC.

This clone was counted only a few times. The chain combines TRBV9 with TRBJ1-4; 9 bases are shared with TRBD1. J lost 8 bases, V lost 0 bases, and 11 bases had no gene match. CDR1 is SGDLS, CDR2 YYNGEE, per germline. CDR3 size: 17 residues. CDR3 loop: CASSVASGTGMGEKLFF. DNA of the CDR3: TGTGCCAGCAGCGTAGCCTCCGGGACAGGGATGGGGGAAAAACTGTTTTTT. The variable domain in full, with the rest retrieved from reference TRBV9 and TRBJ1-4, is DSGVTQTPKHLITATGQRVTLRCSPRSGDLSVYWYQQSLDQGLQFLIQYYNGEERAKGNILERFSAQQFPDLHSELNLSSLELGDSALYFCASSVASGTGMGEKLFFGSGTQLSVL.

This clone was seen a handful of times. The DNA of the CDR3 is TGCGCCAGCAGACAGGGGACCGGGGAGCTGTTTTTT. It specifies CASRQGTGELFF. This sequence joins TRBV5-1 and TRBJ2-2, with TRBD1 matching 7 bases. This CDR3 comprises 12 residues. V dropped 5 bases and J dropped 5; count of bases not matched to a gene: 0. Looked up from germline, CDR1 is SGHRS and CDR2 is YFSETQ.

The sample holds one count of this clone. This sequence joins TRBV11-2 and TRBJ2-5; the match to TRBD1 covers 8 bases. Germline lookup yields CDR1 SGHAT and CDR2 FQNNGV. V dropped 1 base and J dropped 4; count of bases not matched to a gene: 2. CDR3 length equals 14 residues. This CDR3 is CASSLADRGETQYF. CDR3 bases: TGTGCCAGCAGCTTAGCCGACAGGGGAGAGACCCAGTACTTC.

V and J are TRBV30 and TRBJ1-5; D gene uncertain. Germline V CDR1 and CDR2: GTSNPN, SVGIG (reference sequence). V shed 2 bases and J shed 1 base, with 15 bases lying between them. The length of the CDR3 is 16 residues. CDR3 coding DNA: TGTGCCTGGAGTATGGGGAACTCTTGGAGCAATCAGCCCCAGCATTTT. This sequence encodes CAWSMGNSWSNQPQHF. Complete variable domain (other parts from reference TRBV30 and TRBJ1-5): SQTIHQWPATLVQPVGSPLSLECTVEGTSNPNLYWYRQAAGRGLQLLFYSVGIGQISSEVPQNLSASRPQDRQFILSSKKLLLSDSGFYLCAWSMGNSWSNQPQHFGDGTRLSIL.

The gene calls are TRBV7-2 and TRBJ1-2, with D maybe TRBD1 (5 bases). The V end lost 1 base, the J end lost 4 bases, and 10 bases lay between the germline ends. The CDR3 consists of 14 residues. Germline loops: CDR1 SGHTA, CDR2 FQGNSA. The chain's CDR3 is CASSLGGVLYGYTF. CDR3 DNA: TGTGCCAGCAGCTTAGGGGGGGTACTCTATGGCTACACCTTC.

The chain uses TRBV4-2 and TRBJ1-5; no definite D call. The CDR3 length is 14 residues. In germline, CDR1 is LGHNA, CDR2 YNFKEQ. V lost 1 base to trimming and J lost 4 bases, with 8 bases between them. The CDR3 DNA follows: TGTGCCAGCAGCCAAGTGGCGGTGAATCAGCCCCAGCATTTT. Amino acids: CASSQVAVNQPQHF.

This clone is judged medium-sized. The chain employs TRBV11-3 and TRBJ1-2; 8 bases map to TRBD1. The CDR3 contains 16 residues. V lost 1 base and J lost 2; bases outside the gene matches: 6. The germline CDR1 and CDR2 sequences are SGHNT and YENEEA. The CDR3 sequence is CASSLAAGGFNYGYTF. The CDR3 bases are TGTGCCAGCAGCTTAGCGGCAGGGGGCTTCAACTATGGCTACACCTTC.

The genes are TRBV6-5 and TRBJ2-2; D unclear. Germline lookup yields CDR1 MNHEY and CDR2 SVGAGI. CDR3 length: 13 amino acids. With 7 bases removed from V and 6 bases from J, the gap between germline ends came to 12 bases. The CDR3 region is CASTLGRAGELFF. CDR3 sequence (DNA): TGTGCCAGCACCCTAGGCCGGGCCGGGGAGCTGTTTTTT.

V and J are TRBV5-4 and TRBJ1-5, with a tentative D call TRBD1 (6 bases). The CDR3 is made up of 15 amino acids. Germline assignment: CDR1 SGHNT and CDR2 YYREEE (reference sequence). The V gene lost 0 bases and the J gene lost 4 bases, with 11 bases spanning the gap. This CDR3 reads CASSLAGQGNQPQHF. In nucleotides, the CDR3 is TGTGCCAGCAGCTTGGCGGGGCAGGGGAATCAGCCCCAGCATTTT.

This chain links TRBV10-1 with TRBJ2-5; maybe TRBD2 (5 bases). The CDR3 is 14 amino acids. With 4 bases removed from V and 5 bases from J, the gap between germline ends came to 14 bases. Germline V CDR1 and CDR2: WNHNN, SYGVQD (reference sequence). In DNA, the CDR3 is TGCGCCAGCAGTGGGACTGTTGGTAGGGAGACCCAGTACTTC. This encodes CASSGTVGRETQYF.

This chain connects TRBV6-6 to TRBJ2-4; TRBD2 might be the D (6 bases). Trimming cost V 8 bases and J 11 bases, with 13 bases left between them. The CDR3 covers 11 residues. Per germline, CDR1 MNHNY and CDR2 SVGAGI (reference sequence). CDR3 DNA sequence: TGTGCCAGCGCCTTGGGAGGACTTCAGTACTTC. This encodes CASALGGLQYF.

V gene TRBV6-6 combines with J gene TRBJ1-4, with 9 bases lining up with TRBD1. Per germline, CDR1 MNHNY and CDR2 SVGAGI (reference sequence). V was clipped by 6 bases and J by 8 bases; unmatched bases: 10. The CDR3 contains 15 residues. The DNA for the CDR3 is TGTGCCAGCAGGGGAGGACAGGGGAGCGCCGAAAAACTGTTTTTT. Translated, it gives CASRGGQGSAEKLFF.

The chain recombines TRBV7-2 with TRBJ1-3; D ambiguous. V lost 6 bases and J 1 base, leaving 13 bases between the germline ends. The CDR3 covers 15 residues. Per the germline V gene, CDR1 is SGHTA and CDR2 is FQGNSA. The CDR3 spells CASRAALSSGNTIYF. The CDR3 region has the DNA TGTGCCAGCAGGGCAGCCCTTTCATCTGGAAACACCATATATTTT. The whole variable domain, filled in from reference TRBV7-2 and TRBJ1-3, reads GAGVSQSPSNKVTEKGKDVELRCDPISGHTALYWYRQSLGQGLEFLIYFQGNSAPDKSGLPSDRFSAERTGGSVSTLTIQRTQQEDSAVYLCASRAALSSGNTIYFGEGSWLTVV.

The CDR3 region has the DNA TGCAGTGCTAGGGTACAAGAGACCCAGTACTTC. It encodes CSARVQETQYF. The J gene is TRBJ2-5, the V gene TRBV20-1; D gene unclear. The V gene lost 3 bases and the J gene lost 2 bases, with 4 bases spanning the gap. The CDR3 is made up of 11 amino acids. CDR1 and CDR2 (germline): DFQATT, SNEGSKA (reference sequence).

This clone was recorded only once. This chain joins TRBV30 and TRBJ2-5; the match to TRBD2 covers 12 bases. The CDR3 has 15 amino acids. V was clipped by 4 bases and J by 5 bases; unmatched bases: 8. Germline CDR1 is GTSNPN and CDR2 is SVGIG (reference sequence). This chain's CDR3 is CAWTSGGAIWETQYF. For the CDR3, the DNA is TGTGCCTGGACTAGCGGGGGGGCCATTTGGGAGACCCAGTACTTC.

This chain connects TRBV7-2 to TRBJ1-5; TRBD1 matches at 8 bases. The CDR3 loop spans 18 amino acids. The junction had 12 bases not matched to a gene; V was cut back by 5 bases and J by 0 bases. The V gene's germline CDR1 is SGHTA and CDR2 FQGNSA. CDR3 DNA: TGTGCCAGCAGCCTCGGGACAGGTTCCGCAATTAGCAATCAGCCCCAGCATTTT. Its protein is CASSLGTGSAISNQPQHF.

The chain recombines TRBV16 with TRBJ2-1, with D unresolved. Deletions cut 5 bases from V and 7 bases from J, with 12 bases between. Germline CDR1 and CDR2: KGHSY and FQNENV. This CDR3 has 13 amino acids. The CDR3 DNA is TGTGCCAGCAGCTTAACAGTCCTTAATGAGCAGTTCTTC. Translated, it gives CASSLTVLNEQFF. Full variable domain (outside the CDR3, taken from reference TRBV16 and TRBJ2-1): GEEVAQTPKHLVRGEGQKAKLYCAPIKGHSYVFWYQQVLKNEFKFLISFQNENVFDETGMPKERFSAKCLPNSPCSLEIQATKLEDSAVYFCASSLTVLNEQFFGPGTRLTVL.

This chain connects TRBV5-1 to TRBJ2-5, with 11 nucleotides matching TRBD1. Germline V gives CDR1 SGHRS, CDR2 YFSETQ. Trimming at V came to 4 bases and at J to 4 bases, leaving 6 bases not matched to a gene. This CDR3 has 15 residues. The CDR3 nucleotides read TGCGCCAGCAGCCAAACCGGGACAGGGGGAGAGACCCAGTACTTC. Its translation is CASSQTGTGGETQYF.

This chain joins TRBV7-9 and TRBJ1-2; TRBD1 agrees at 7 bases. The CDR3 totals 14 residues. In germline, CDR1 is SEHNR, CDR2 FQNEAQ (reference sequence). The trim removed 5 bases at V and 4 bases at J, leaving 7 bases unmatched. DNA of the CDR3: TGTGCCAGCAGCGTAATACAGGGGAGCTATGGCTACACCTTC. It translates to CASSVIQGSYGYTF.

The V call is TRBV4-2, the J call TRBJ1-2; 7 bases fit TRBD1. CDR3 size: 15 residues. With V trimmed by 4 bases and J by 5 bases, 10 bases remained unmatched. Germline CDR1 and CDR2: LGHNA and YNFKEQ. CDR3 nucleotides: TGTGCCAGCAGCCCCTCTTCGACAGGGAGATATGGCTACACCTTC. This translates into CASSPSSTGRYGYTF.

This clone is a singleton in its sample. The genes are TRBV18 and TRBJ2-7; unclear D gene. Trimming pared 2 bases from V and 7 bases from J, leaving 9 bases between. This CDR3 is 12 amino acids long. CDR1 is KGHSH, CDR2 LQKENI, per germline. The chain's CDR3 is CASSPSSREQYF. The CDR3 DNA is TGTGCCAGCTCACCATCCTCTAGAGAGCAGTACTTC.

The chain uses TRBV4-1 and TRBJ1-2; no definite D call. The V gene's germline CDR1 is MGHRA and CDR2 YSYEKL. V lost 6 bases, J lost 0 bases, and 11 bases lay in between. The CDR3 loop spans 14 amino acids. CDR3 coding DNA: TGCGCCAGCAGTTTGACGGATTCTAACTATGGCTACACCTTC. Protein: CASSLTDSNYGYTF.

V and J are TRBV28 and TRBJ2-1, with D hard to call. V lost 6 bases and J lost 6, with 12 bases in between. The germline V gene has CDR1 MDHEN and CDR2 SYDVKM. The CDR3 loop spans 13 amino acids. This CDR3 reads CASRSTDLNEQFF. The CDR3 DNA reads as TGTGCCAGCAGGTCGACTGATCTCAATGAGCAGTTCTTC.

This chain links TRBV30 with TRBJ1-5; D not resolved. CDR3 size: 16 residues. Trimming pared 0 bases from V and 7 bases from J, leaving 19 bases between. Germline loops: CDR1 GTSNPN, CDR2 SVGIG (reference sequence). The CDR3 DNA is TGTGCCTGGAGTGTACCGGGATCACGAACGTGGCAGCCCCAGCATTTT. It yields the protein CAWSVPGSRTWQPQHF.

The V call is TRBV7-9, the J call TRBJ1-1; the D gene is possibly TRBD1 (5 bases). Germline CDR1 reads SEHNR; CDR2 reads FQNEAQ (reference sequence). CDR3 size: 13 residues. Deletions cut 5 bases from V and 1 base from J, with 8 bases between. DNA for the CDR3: TGTGCCAGCAGCCCGGGACGGAACACTGAAGCTTTCTTT. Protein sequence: CASSPGRNTEAFF.

CDR3 protein: CASSTKSRGSGSEAFF. CDR3 nucleotides: TGTGCCAGTAGTACGAAGAGCAGGGGGAGTGGGTCTGAAGCTTTCTTT. The genes are TRBV19 and TRBJ1-1; 7 bases are shared with TRBD1. With 4 bases clipped from V and 6 bases from J, the junction kept 14 bases outside the gene matches. Germline V gene data show CDR1 as LNHDA and CDR2 as SQIVND (reference sequence). The CDR3 has 16 residues.